This entry lists 29 T cell receptor beta chains sequenced from one sample in a study of OX40 agonist ivuxolimab in advanced cancers. Produced via immunoSEQ multiplex PCR; TCRdb's table is partial and in-frame only. The sample includes more than 50,000 clones, roughly nine tenths of them seen just once. The source was CD4+ or CD8+ T cells sorted from blood, collected in a trial of the OX40 agonist ivuxolimab. These TCRs come from an adult with an advanced solid tumor such as melanoma, head and neck, liver or kidney cancer.

The chain links TRBV29-1 to TRBJ2-1; 9 bases agree with TRBD1. The CDR3 sequence is 15 residues long. V lost 0 bases, J lost 3 bases, and 3 bases stayed unmatched. Germline V CDR1 and CDR2: SQVTM, ANQGSEA. In DNA, the CDR3 is TGCAGCGTTGAAGAAACAGGGGGCGTCTACAATGAGCAGTTCTTC. Protein sequence: CSVEETGGVYNEQFF.

V is TRBV29-1 and J is TRBJ1-2; D unclear. CDR1 is SQVTM and CDR2 is ANQGSEA in the germline V gene. V was trimmed by 1 base and J by 2 bases, leaving 5 bases between them. The CDR3 runs 12 residues. CDR3 nucleotides: TGCAGCGTTGAAGCGGGGAACTATGGCTACACCTTC. Residues: CSVEAGNYGYTF.

On this clone itself: The same CDR3 is also encoded by other DNA sequences in this sample. The V call is TRBV19, the J call TRBJ2-5; the D is unclear. With 3 bases removed from V and 4 bases from J, the gap between germline ends came to 3 bases. This CDR3 contains 11 residues. The germline V gene has CDR1 LNHDA and CDR2 SQIVND (reference sequence). The CDR3 region is CASSMAETQYF. CDR3 DNA: TGTGCCAGTAGTATGGCAGAGACCCAGTACTTC. The entire variable domain, with the rest obtained from reference TRBV19 and TRBJ2-5, is as follows: DGGITQSPKYLFRKEGQNVTLSCEQNLNHDAMYWYRQDPGQGLRLIYYSQIVNDFQKGDIAEGYSVSREKKESFPLTVTSAQKNPTAFYLCASSMAETQYFGPGTRLLVL.

The DNA of the CDR3 is TGTGCCAGCAGCCAGAGGGGGAAGGGCCAGCCCCAGCATTTT. Protein: CASSQRGKGQPQHF. This chain connects TRBV14 to TRBJ1-5; D perhaps matches TRBD1 (6 bases). Germline values: CDR1 SGHDN, CDR2 FVKESK. The CDR3 totals 14 residues. V gave up 3 bases and J gave up 7 bases, with 13 bases separating them.

The gene calls are TRBV23-1 and TRBJ1-5; 10 nucleotides line up with TRBD1. TRBV23-1 is sorted into the ORF group, with uncertain function. This CDR3 is built from 16 residues. The V segment lost 7 bases and the J segment 2 bases; nucleotides outside the gene matches: 8. The CDR3 nucleotides read TGCGCCAGCACCTCGACAGGGGGCGGTGGCAATCAGCCCCAGCATTTT. It yields the protein CASTSTGGGGNQPQHF.

CDR3 coding DNA: TGCAGCGTTTTCAAGAACACTGAAGCTTTCTTT. Translation: CSVFKNTEAFF. V and J are TRBV29-1 and TRBJ1-1; D call uncertain. In germline, CDR1 is SQVTM, CDR2 ANQGSEA. Trimming removed 5 bases from V and 1 base from J, with 5 bases in between. The CDR3 consists of 11 residues.

The chain carries TRBV28 and TRBJ2-2; 12 nucleotides agree with TRBD2. Trimming took 5 bases from V and 4 from J; bases not matched to a gene: 2. This CDR3 is built from 15 residues. Germline V lookup: CDR1 MDHEN, CDR2 SYDVKM. The DNA for the CDR3 is TGTGCCAGCAGTCTAGCGGGAGGGATCACCGGGGAGCTGTTTTTT. Protein sequence: CASSLAGGITGELFF.

The chain uses TRBV27 and TRBJ2-2, with a tentative D call TRBD2 (5 bases). Between the trimmed V and J ends, which lost 5 bases and 7 bases, there was a span of 11 bases. From germline, CDR1 is MNHEY and CDR2 SMNVEV (reference sequence). The CDR3 runs 13 residues. The CDR3 here is CASSTSGSGELFF. CDR3 coding DNA: TGTGCCAGCAGTACCAGCGGAAGCGGGGAGCTGTTTTTT.

The chain is built from TRBV19 and TRBJ2-7; 12 bases align to TRBD2. Germline V gene data show CDR1 as LNHDA and CDR2 as SQIVND (reference sequence). The ends lost 5 bases at V and 4 bases at J; junction bases unmatched: 3. This CDR3 comprises 14 residues. The CDR3 DNA reads as TGTGCCAGTAGTGCGACTAGCGGGGGATACGAGCAGTACTTC. Residues: CASSATSGGYEQYF.

The J gene is TRBJ2-7, the V gene TRBV6-6, with D possibly called TRBD1 or TRBD2 (5 bases each). V was shortened by 7 bases and J by 7 bases, with 17 bases between the two germline ends. This CDR3 has 13 residues. Per germline, CDR1 MNHNY and CDR2 SVGAGI (reference sequence). This CDR3 reads CASIGPGTGEQYF. For the CDR3, the DNA is TGTGCCAGCATCGGCCCAGGGACGGGTGAGCAGTACTTC.

V and J are TRBV30 and TRBJ1-1; D is perhaps TRBD1 (5 bases). V dropped 4 bases and J dropped 7 bases, with 7 bases sitting between them. Germline assignment: CDR1 GTSNPN and CDR2 SVGIG (reference sequence). This CDR3 comprises 10 residues. The DNA for the CDR3 is TGTGCCTGGATGGACAATGAAGCTTTCTTT. Translated, it gives CAWMDNEAFF. Together with reference TRBV30 and TRBJ1-1, the CDR3 gives the full variable domain: SQTIHQWPATLVQPVGSPLSLECTVEGTSNPNLYWYRQAAGRGLQLLFYSVGIGQISSEVPQNLSASRPQDRQFILSSKKLLLSDSGFYLCAWMDNEAFFGQGTRLTVV.

The chain recombines TRBV27 with TRBJ2-7; 10 positions agree with TRBD1. Losses at the gene ends were 2 bases for V and 2 bases for J; bases not matched to a gene: 6. Germline V gives CDR1 MNHEY, CDR2 SMNVEV (reference sequence). The CDR3 runs 16 residues. CDR3 loop: CASSLSSGTGAYEQYF. CDR3 sequence (DNA): TGTGCCAGCAGTTTAAGTTCCGGGACAGGGGCCTACGAGCAGTACTTC.

The chain couples TRBV4-1 to TRBJ2-1, with TRBD1 identical over 12 bases. The junction had 10 bases not matched to a gene; V was cut back by 3 bases and J by 4 bases. The CDR3 runs 18 residues. Germline V lookup: CDR1 MGHRA, CDR2 YSYEKL. The CDR3 spells CASSQRIPGQGAYNEQFF. The DNA of the CDR3 is TGCGCCAGCAGCCAGAGAATACCGGGACAGGGGGCTTACAATGAGCAGTTCTTC.

As to this clone: One junction end disagrees with the germline gene, perhaps due to a read error. The J gene is TRBJ2-7, the V gene TRBV20-1; unclear D gene. This CDR3 comprises 10 residues. Per germline, CDR1 DFQATT and CDR2 SNEGSKA (reference sequence). The CDR3 region is CSAIIDPTDF. In nucleotides, the CDR3 is TGCAGTGCGATCATCGACCCGACGGACTTC.

The chain uses TRBV19 and TRBJ1-4; D not certain. The ends were cut back, 3 bases at V and 10 bases at J, with 12 bases in the middle. CDR1 is LNHDA, CDR2 SQIVND, per germline (reference sequence). The CDR3 extends over 13 amino acids. The CDR3 loop reads CASSMGSPGKLFF. The CDR3 nucleotides are TGTGCCAGTAGTATGGGGTCCCCCGGAAAACTGTTTTTT.

DNA of the CDR3: TGTGCCAGCAGCTTAGATTGGGGAGTGAACACTGAAGCTTTCTTT. Its translation is CASSLDWGVNTEAFF. The rearrangement uses TRBV11-2 and TRBJ1-1, with D hard to call. CDR3 length: 15 amino acids. Germline-derived CDR1 and CDR2 are SGHAT and FQNNGV. V was clipped by 0 bases and J by 0 bases, with 8 bases between them.

This chain joins TRBV27 and TRBJ2-7, with TRBD1 identical over 12 bases. CDR1 MNHEY and CDR2 SMNVEV come from the germline V gene (reference sequence). The V and J ends lost 7 bases and 1 base, in that order; junction bases with no gene match: 11. CDR3 length: 17 amino acids. The CDR3 region has the DNA TGTGCCAGCAAAGTGGGACAGGGGGCGAACCCTTCCTACGAGCAGTACTTC. It encodes CASKVGQGANPSYEQYF.

The rearrangement links TRBV30 to TRBJ2-7, with 7 bases lining up with TRBD2. The V segment lost 2 bases and the J segment 4 bases; nucleotides outside the gene matches: 8. Germline V CDR1 and CDR2: GTSNPN, SVGIG (reference sequence). The CDR3 extends over 14 amino acids. The CDR3 is CAWSLVAGTYEQYF. DNA for the CDR3: TGTGCCTGGAGTCTGGTAGCGGGCACATACGAGCAGTACTTC.

The chain recombines TRBV15 with TRBJ2-7; 8 positions match TRBD2. The CDR3 is 14 amino acids. V trimming: 4 bases; J trimming: 2 bases; junction bases outside the gene matches: 4. The germline V gene encodes CDR1 LNHNV and CDR2 YYDKDF (reference sequence). The CDR3 loop is CATSKPGGAYEQYF. In DNA, the CDR3 is TGTGCCACCAGCAAACCGGGGGGGGCCTACGAGCAGTACTTC.

The CDR3 spells CASSSGTSGRARNEQYF. The DNA for the CDR3 is TGTGCCAGCAGCTCGGGGACTAGCGGGAGGGCGAGGAACGAGCAGTACTTC. This chain uses TRBV7-9 with TRBJ2-7; 16 bases map to TRBD2. The CDR3 sequence is 17 residues long. After removal of 4 bases from V and 5 bases from J, the junction contained 8 bases not matched to a gene. The germline V gene has CDR1 SEHNR and CDR2 FQNEAQ (reference sequence).

The rearrangement uses TRBV29-1 and TRBJ2-3, with 9 nucleotides matching TRBD2. The CDR3 totals 14 residues. After removal of 6 bases from V and 2 bases from J, the junction contained 6 bases not matched to a gene. From germline, CDR1 is SQVTM and CDR2 ANQGSEA. The CDR3 region has the DNA TGCAGCGTCCGAGCGGGAGGCCCCACAGATACGCAGTATTTT. Translation: CSVRAGGPTDTQYF.

This rearrangement joins TRBV6-1 to TRBJ2-7; D assignment may be TRBD1 or TRBD2 (6 bases each). This CDR3 has 15 amino acids. Germline V gives CDR1 MNHNS, CDR2 SASEGT. V lost 2 bases and J lost 6, with 17 bases in between. In DNA form, the CDR3 reads TGTGCCAGCAGTGAACGGGGGCAGGGGACGGGCGAGCAGTACTTC. This gives the protein CASSERGQGTGEQYF.

This chain connects TRBV7-9 to TRBJ2-5; D not resolved. V gave up 1 base and J gave up 0 bases, with 12 bases separating them. Germline V CDR1 and CDR2: SEHNR, FQNEAQ (reference sequence). The CDR3 spans 16 residues. In DNA, the CDR3 is TGTGCCAGCAGCTTAGTAGGTTGGGCGTACCAAGAGACCCAGTACTTC. Amino acids: CASSLVGWAYQETQYF.

This clone is a singleton in its sample. V and J are TRBV27 and TRBJ2-1; D perhaps matches TRBD2 (5 bases). The CDR3 runs 11 residues. CDR1 and CDR2 from the germline V gene are MNHEY and SMNVEV (reference sequence). Trimming pared 4 bases from V and 8 bases from J, leaving 6 bases between. The CDR3, as DNA: TGTGCCAGCAGTTGGCGGGATGAGCAGTTCTTC. Translating gives CASSWRDEQFF.

V is TRBV30 and J is TRBJ1-2; no definite D call. Germline V CDR1 and CDR2: GTSNPN, SVGIG (reference sequence). The CDR3 runs 10 residues. V was trimmed by 2 bases and J by 7 bases, leaving 5 bases between them. The CDR3 DNA is TGTGCCTGGAGTCGGGTTGGCTACACCTTC. Translation: CAWSRVGYTF.

V and J are TRBV10-3 and TRBJ2-7; TRBD1 matches at 12 bases. The CDR3 is 17 amino acids. In germline, CDR1 is ENHRY, CDR2 SYGVKD. V dropped 5 bases and J dropped 5; count of bases not matched to a gene: 13. The CDR3 coding sequence is TGTGCCATCAGTCCGAGGTTAAGGGGACAGGGGGCCCACGAGCAGTACTTC. Translating it yields CAISPRLRGQGAHEQYF.

The chain uses TRBV27 and TRBJ2-3; 9 bases are a match to TRBD2. Germline V gene sequence: CDR1 MNHEY, CDR2 SMNVEV (reference sequence). The CDR3 is 17 amino acids. V shed 4 bases and J 3 bases; nucleotides not matched to a gene: 11. The CDR3 DNA is TGTGCCAGCAGTTCACCCTGGCTAGCGGGATGGACAGATACGCAGTATTTT. It specifies CASSSPWLAGWTDTQYF.

V is TRBV15 and J is TRBJ1-4; D is uncertain. This CDR3 has 15 amino acids. Trimming took off 3 bases at V and 8 bases at J, with 16 bases between the two ends. The germline gives CDR1 LNHNV, CDR2 YYDKDF (reference sequence). DNA of the CDR3: TGTGCCACCAGCAGCAATCGGGGAGGACGCGAAAAACTGTTTTTT. Translation: CATSSNRGGREKLFF.

The gene calls are TRBV16 and TRBJ2-4; no reliable D call. CDR1 is KGHSY and CDR2 is FQNENV in the germline V gene. V dropped 2 bases and J dropped 4 bases, with 6 bases sitting between them. This CDR3 contains 13 residues. In DNA, the CDR3 is TGTGCCAGCAGCCAAGAGGTAAAAAACATTCAGTACTTC. This codes for CASSQEVKNIQYF.